This entry concerns a single T cell receptor (beta chain). The length of the CDR3 is 12 residues. The trim removed 6 bases at V and 5 bases at J, leaving 3 bases unmatched. This sample is part of a study of T cells in Graves' hyperthyroidism and ophthalmopathy. The TCR beta CDR3 regions underwent amplification using RNA transcripts as the source. The TCR CDR3 first-round RT-PCR relied on the HTBI primer set. TCRdb reanalysed the multiplex PCR reads using MiXCR and keeps one entry per CDR3 protein. The profile covers over 650,000 distinct CDR3 sequences, with about 45% appearing a single time and approximately 7.2% taken by the ten largest.

The chain carries TRBV12-3 or TRBV12-4 and TRBJ1-2; TRBD1 agrees at 7 bases. Sequenced material: peripheral blood or thyroid tissue (not recorded which). The receptor was isolated from an adult man with Graves' disease, either hyperthyroidism or ophthalmopathy (not recorded which). The CDR3 reads CASRMTGYGYTF. DNA for the CDR3: TGTGCCAGCAGGATGACAGGGTATGGCTACACCTTC.